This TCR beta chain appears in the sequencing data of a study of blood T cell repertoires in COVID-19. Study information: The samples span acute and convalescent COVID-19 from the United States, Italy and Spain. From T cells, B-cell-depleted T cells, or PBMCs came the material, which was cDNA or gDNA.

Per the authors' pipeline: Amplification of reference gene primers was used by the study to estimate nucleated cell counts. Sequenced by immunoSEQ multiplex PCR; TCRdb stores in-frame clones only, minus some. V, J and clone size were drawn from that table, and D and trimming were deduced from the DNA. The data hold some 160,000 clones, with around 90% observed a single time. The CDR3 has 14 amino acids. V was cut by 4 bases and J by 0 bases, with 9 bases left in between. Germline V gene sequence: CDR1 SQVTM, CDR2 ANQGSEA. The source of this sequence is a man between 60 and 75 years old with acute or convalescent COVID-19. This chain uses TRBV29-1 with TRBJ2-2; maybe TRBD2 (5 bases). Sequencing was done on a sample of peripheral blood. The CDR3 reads CSVGRTSNTGELFF. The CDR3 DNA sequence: TGCAGCGTTGGGCGGACTTCGAACACCGGGGAGCTGTTTTTT.